A single sample gave rise to the 17 T cell receptor beta chains below, sequenced in a study of CD8 T cells in ankylosing spondylitis. A single record per CDR3 protein comes from TCRdb applying MiXCR to the 5' RACE reads. The sample contains about 390,000 distinct CDR3 sequences, approximately 20% of which appear only once. Findings of the study overall: There was a TCR beta motif, made of several highly homologous variants, that appeared characteristic of ankylosing spondylitis blood.

What these receptors recognize is not known. The sample comprised blood, either unsorted or a sorted T cell fraction (not recorded which). These TCRs come from a male donor with ankylosing spondylitis.

Only a few counts were recorded for this clonotype. The gene calls are TRBV10-3 and TRBJ1-4; TRBD1 agrees at 7 bases. Germline V lookup: CDR1 ENHRY, CDR2 SYGVKD. The CDR3 sequence is 13 residues long. The trim removed 4 bases at V and 5 bases at J, leaving 1 base unmatched. The CDR3 is CAISGDRNEKLFF. The CDR3 DNA reads as TGTGCCATCAGTGGGGACAGAAATGAAAAACTGTTTTTT.

This clonotype was observed a handful of times. The chain is built from TRBV6-5 and TRBJ1-4; 7 bases map to TRBD1. The CDR3 loop spans 18 amino acids. CDR1 MNHEY and CDR2 SVGAGI come from the germline V gene. Losses at the gene ends were 2 bases for V and 0 bases for J; bases not matched to a gene: 9. DNA for the CDR3: TGTGCCAGCAGTTACCCGACAGGGACCACATCAACTAATGAAAAACTGTTTTTT. This codes for CASSYPTGTTSTNEKLFF.

The V call is TRBV4-1, the J call TRBJ2-1, with 8 nucleotides matching TRBD2. The trim removed 0 bases at V and 5 bases at J, leaving 6 bases unmatched. The CDR3 length is 16 residues. The germline CDR1 and CDR2 sequences are MGHRA and YSYEKL. This CDR3 is CASSQDFAGGHNEQFF. The CDR3 DNA sequence: TGCGCCAGCAGCCAAGATTTCGCGGGAGGCCACAATGAGCAGTTCTTC.

The J gene is TRBJ2-1, the V gene TRBV19; 8 positions match TRBD2. V gave up 3 bases and J gave up 2 bases; unmatched junction bases: 3. Germline CDR1 LNHDA, CDR2 SQIVND (reference sequence). The CDR3 is 15 amino acids. Written as DNA, the CDR3 is TGTGCCAGTAGTATCTCTAGCGGGCCCTACAATGAGCAGTTCTTC. Protein product: CASSISSGPYNEQFF.

This chain connects TRBV4-1 to TRBJ2-4; 10 nucleotides agree with TRBD2. This CDR3 contains 17 residues. CDR1 is MGHRA and CDR2 is YSYEKL in the germline V gene. J gave up 8 bases and V 1 base, and 11 bases lay outside the gene matches. DNA for the CDR3: TGCGCCAGCAGCCAAGGACCCCTAGCGGGAGTCGGTGACATTCAGTACTTC. It is translated as CASSQGPLAGVGDIQYF.

The genes are TRBV29-1 and TRBJ2-1, with TRBD2 identical over 9 bases. With 2 bases clipped from V and 7 bases from J, the junction kept 9 bases outside the gene matches. The CDR3 runs 15 residues. The germline V gene has CDR1 SQVTM and CDR2 ANQGSEA. The CDR3 sequence is CSVEFLAGVGNEQFF. CDR3 nucleotide sequence: TGCAGCGTTGAATTTTTAGCGGGAGTAGGGAATGAGCAGTTCTTC.

This clonotype was detected a few times. The chain combines TRBV27 with TRBJ1-5, with D tentatively TRBD1 (5 bases). V was clipped by 2 bases and J by 6 bases, with 17 bases between them. The CDR3 extends over 16 amino acids. CDR1 and CDR2 (germline): MNHEY, SMNVEV (reference sequence). CDR3 in amino acids: CASSLLGAGRAQPQHF. CDR3 coding DNA: TGTGCCAGCAGTTTACTAGGGGCAGGGCGGGCTCAGCCCCAGCATTTT.

The rearrangement links TRBV28 to TRBJ2-5; D not certain. The CDR3 contains 13 residues. Trimming pared 7 bases from V and 1 base from J, leaving 10 bases between. Per the germline V gene, CDR1 is MDHEN and CDR2 is SYDVKM. This CDR3 is CASIVPGQETQYF. The CDR3 DNA reads TGTGCCAGCATTGTTCCCGGCCAAGAGACCCAGTACTTC.

The V gene is TRBV5-5, the J gene TRBJ2-7, with TRBD2 identical over 11 bases. This CDR3 contains 18 residues. Germline CDR1 reads SGHKS; CDR2 reads YYEKEE (reference sequence). Unmatched junction bases numbered 8, after V lost 0 bases and J lost 0 bases. CDR3 nucleotide sequence: TGTGCCAGCAGCTTGGATGGTAGCGGGAGGGCCGCCTCCTACGAGCAGTACTTC. It codes for CASSLDGSGRAASYEQYF.

This clonotype was detected many times. The chain recombines TRBV4-1 with TRBJ2-5, with 13 bases matching TRBD2. The CDR3 covers 16 residues. V was pared by 4 bases and J by 5 bases, with 7 bases of the junction left unmatched. Looked up from germline, CDR1 is MGHRA and CDR2 is YSYEKL. CDR3 nucleotides: TGCGCCAGCAGCCCATTGGGACTAGCGGGATTGGAGACCCAGTACTTC. Amino acid sequence: CASSPLGLAGLETQYF.

The chain links TRBV5-1 to TRBJ2-1, with D uncertain. This CDR3 spans 11 amino acids. The germline CDR1 and CDR2 sequences are SGHRS and YFSETQ. Trimming removed 0 bases at V and 12 bases at J, with 7 bases between. CDR3 protein: CASSLVDLQFF. The CDR3 nucleotides are TGCGCCAGCAGCTTGGTAGACTTGCAGTTCTTC.

The V call is TRBV6-1, the J call TRBJ2-7; possible D gene TRBD1, 5 bases. Trimming removed 5 bases at V and 6 bases at J, with 17 bases between. The V gene's germline CDR1 is MNHNS and CDR2 SASEGT. This CDR3 region has 14 residues. CDR3 loop: CASSTTLGAPEQYF. CDR3 nucleotides: TGTGCCAGCAGTACCACCCTAGGGGCCCCCGAGCAGTACTTC.

This clonotype has only a few counts. The genes are TRBV9 and TRBJ2-1; no definite D call. V shed 0 bases and J shed 4 bases, with 8 bases lying between them. There are 14 residues in the CDR3. From germline, CDR1 is SGDLS and CDR2 YYNGEE. The CDR3: CASSVDWEYNEQFF. CDR3 bases: TGTGCCAGCAGCGTAGATTGGGAATACAATGAGCAGTTCTTC.

This clonotype showed up just a few times. The genes are TRBV7-8 and TRBJ2-1, with TRBD2 identical over 9 bases. This CDR3 is 16 amino acids long. V trimming: 0 bases; J trimming: 4 bases; junction bases outside the gene matches: 4. Germline CDR1 is SGHVS and CDR2 is FQNEAQ. This CDR3 is CASSLAAGGPYNEQFF. In nucleotides, the CDR3 is TGTGCCAGCAGCTTAGCCGCGGGAGGGCCTTACAATGAGCAGTTCTTC.

This rearrangement joins TRBV2 to TRBJ2-1; 9 bases fit TRBD2. After removal of 7 bases from V and 5 bases from J, the junction contained 6 bases not matched to a gene. Germline V gene lookup returns CDR1 SNHLY and CDR2 FYNNEI. The CDR3 is made up of 14 amino acids. CDR3 loop: CASIPGLANNEQFF. CDR3 coding DNA: TGTGCCAGCATTCCGGGACTAGCCAACAATGAGCAGTTCTTC.

This clonotype appeared a few times. This chain links TRBV29-1 with TRBJ1-6, with 7 bases that match TRBD1. Losses at the gene ends were 7 bases for V and 7 bases for J; bases not matched to a gene: 7. Germline-derived CDR1 and CDR2 are SQVTM and ANQGSEA. The length of the CDR3 is 13 residues. The CDR3 DNA follows: TGCAGCGCGCAAGGGACAGTGAATTCACCCCTCCACTTT. Translation: CSAQGTVNSPLHF.

This chain links TRBV4-3 with TRBJ2-1, with a weak D call TRBD2 (6 bases). From germline, CDR1 is LGHNA and CDR2 YSLEER. This CDR3 comprises 17 residues. The germline V and J ends were trimmed by 1 base and 6 bases, with 19 bases remaining between them. As DNA, the CDR3 is TGCGCCAGCAGCCAAGGGTGGGGGGACGCGCGGGGCAATGAGCAGTTCTTC. Translating it yields CASSQGWGDARGNEQFF.